This T cell receptor (beta chain) was profiled in a study of shared clonotypes between healthy human individuals. General study results and limits: Among donors, clonotype sharing was expected to be affected by sequencing depth.

Sequencing was performed with immunoSEQ multiplex PCR; in TCRdb, only in-frame clones are kept and a portion is missing. The sample has a few hundred thousand clones, around 77% seen once. CDR3 length: 14 amino acids. V lost 6 bases to trimming and J lost 0 bases, with 13 bases between them. Germline V CDR1 and CDR2: SGHRS, YFSETQ. As for this clone: Its antigen is not identified.

The TCR was taken from a middle-aged woman in good health. Some clones in this sample may be carry-over from other donors' samples. Material: PBMCs. This chain links TRBV5-1 with TRBJ2-7; tentatively, D is TRBD1 or TRBD2 (5 bases each). The CDR3 loop is CASTRDGSSYEQYF. The CDR3 nucleotides read TGCGCCAGCACCCGGGACGGCAGCTCCTACGAGCAGTACTTC.